A single sample is the source of the 26 T cell receptor beta chains below, sequenced in a study of CD8 T cells in Susac syndrome (dated by TCRdb to between 2018 and 2021). Library creation used the immunoSEQ multiplex PCR assay. RNA was extracted using the RNeasy kit, and roughly 0.5 to 1 ug of the RNA was reverse transcribed with random hexamers. TCRdb's own reprocessing of the public reads used fastp at Q25 and MiXCR and kept productive beta chains. Rows are unified per CDR3 protein, each entry keeping the most common DNA and genes. The table for this sample lists roughly 120,000 distinct CDR3 sequences; approximately 94% of them were counted only once. The biggest ten clones account for approximately 0.13% of the sample. Sequencing was performed on CD4+ T cells from PBMCs. The receptors stem from a human donor with multiple sclerosis.

The V and J genes are TRBV20-1 and TRBJ2-1; D remains unclear. The CDR3 spans 10 residues. V shed 3 bases and J shed 7 bases, with 4 bases lying between them. The germline V gene encodes CDR1 DFQATT and CDR2 SNEGSKA (reference sequence). CDR3 nucleotides: TGCAGTGCTAGGGAAAATGAGCAGTTCTTC. The encoded protein is CSARENEQFF.

The chain is built from TRBV19 and TRBJ2-1; 8 bases match TRBD1. The V and J ends lost 2 bases and 4 bases, in that order; junction bases with no gene match: 4. This CDR3 has 15 residues. Germline V gene lookup returns CDR1 LNHDA and CDR2 SQIVND (reference sequence). The CDR3 coding sequence is TGTGCCAGTAGTATACCGGACAGGGCTTACAATGAGCAGTTCTTC. It translates to CASSIPDRAYNEQFF.

The rearrangement joins TRBV9 to TRBJ2-1; TRBD2 matches at 7 bases. From germline, CDR1 is SGDLS and CDR2 YYNGEE. The CDR3 sequence is 15 residues long. The trim removed 5 bases at V and 1 base at J, leaving 6 bases unmatched. CDR3 nucleotide sequence: TGTGCCAGCAGTCCCCCCGGGGGGTCCTACAATGAGCAGTTCTTC. This codes for CASSPPGGSYNEQFF.

V usage is TRBV29-1 and J usage is TRBJ1-5; D uncertain. The CDR3 is made up of 15 amino acids. Deletions cut 4 bases from V and 4 bases from J, with 17 bases between. Germline CDR1 SQVTM, CDR2 ANQGSEA. CDR3 residues: CSVGDGVLGNQPQHF. The CDR3 DNA reads TGCAGCGTTGGAGATGGGGTACTAGGGAATCAGCCCCAGCATTTT.

The chain links TRBV6-2 or TRBV6-3 to TRBJ2-5, with D possibly being TRBD1 (6 bases). Deletions cut 7 bases from V and 0 bases from J, with 9 bases between. The germline V gene encodes CDR1 MNHEY and CDR2 SVGEGT. This CDR3 is built from 13 residues. The CDR3 region has the DNA TGTGCCAGCATACAGGGCAACCAAGAGACCCAGTACTTC. Translating it yields CASIQGNQETQYF.

This clonotype is a singleton in its sample. This chain uses TRBV30 with TRBJ2-7; D ambiguous. Germline CDR1 reads GTSNPN; CDR2 reads SVGIG (reference sequence). The CDR3 length is 12 residues. V was cut by 8 bases and J by 0 bases, with 11 bases left in between. Written as DNA, the CDR3 is TGTGCCCTTCAAGAGAGCTCCTACGAGCAGTACTTC. Amino acid sequence: CALQESSYEQYF.

The genes are TRBV4-3 and TRBJ1-2; D might be TRBD1 (6 bases). V was clipped by 3 bases and J by 5 bases, with 19 bases between them. This CDR3 is 16 amino acids long. Germline CDR1 LGHNA, CDR2 YSLEER. The CDR3 nucleotides are TGCGCCAGCAGCCAGGAGAACCGACAGGTCCCTTATGGCTACACCTTC. Translation gives CASSQENRQVPYGYTF.

This chain links TRBV12-3 or TRBV12-4 with TRBJ2-7; 9 positions match TRBD1. This CDR3 is built from 13 residues. With V trimmed by 7 bases and J by 5 bases, 6 bases remained unmatched. The CDR3 spells CASNQDRGHEQYF. The CDR3 nucleotides read TGTGCCAGCAATCAGGACAGGGGCCACGAGCAGTACTTC.

The genes are TRBV12-3 or TRBV12-4 and TRBJ2-5; 13 bases match TRBD2. V was pared by 6 bases and J by 1 base, with 11 bases of the junction left unmatched. The CDR3 runs 18 residues. CDR3 loop: CASSRTSGRAVGQETQYF. CDR3 nucleotide sequence: TGTGCCAGCAGCAGAACTAGCGGGAGGGCCGTGGGCCAAGAGACCCAGTACTTC.

The CDR3 DNA reads TGTGCCTGGAGCGCCGTACTAGCGGGAACCGGGGAGCTGTTTTTT. Its protein product is CAWSAVLAGTGELFF. The chain carries TRBV30 and TRBJ2-2, with TRBD2 matching over 10 bases. The CDR3 is made up of 15 amino acids. Per germline, CDR1 GTSNPN and CDR2 SVGIG (reference sequence). V shed 3 bases, J shed 5 bases, and the junction held 6 bases outside the gene matches.

The rearrangement links TRBV7-9 to TRBJ2-3, with D possibly being TRBD1 (6 bases). Germline values: CDR1 SEHNR, CDR2 FQNEAQ (reference sequence). V dropped 4 bases and J dropped 4 bases, with 18 bases sitting between them. The CDR3 runs to 16 residues. In DNA form, the CDR3 reads TGTGCCAGCAGCTCTCAGGGGCGAGGGTCGGCAGATACGCAGTATTTT. This translates into CASSSQGRGSADTQYF.

V and J are TRBV7-9 and TRBJ2-7; TRBD1 agrees at 7 bases. V shed 4 bases and J 7 bases; nucleotides not matched to a gene: 7. This CDR3 spans 13 amino acids. The germline V gene encodes CDR1 SEHNR and CDR2 FQNEAQ (reference sequence). The CDR3 reads CASSWAGTEEQYF. The CDR3, as DNA: TGTGCCAGCAGCTGGGCCGGGACAGAAGAGCAGTACTTC.

V gene TRBV30 combines with J gene TRBJ1-1; no definite D call. This CDR3 contains 15 residues. The germline V and J ends were trimmed by 3 bases and 3 bases, with 17 bases remaining between them. The germline gives CDR1 GTSNPN, CDR2 SVGIG (reference sequence). CDR3 amino acids: CAWSQARVRDTEAFF. For the CDR3, the DNA is TGTGCCTGGAGCCAAGCGAGGGTCCGGGACACTGAAGCTTTCTTT.

J is TRBJ1-2 and V is TRBV12-3 or TRBV12-4; 9 bases are a match to TRBD1. After removal of 6 bases from V and 5 bases from J, the junction contained 4 bases not matched to a gene. CDR3 length equals 13 residues. The CDR3 coding sequence is TGTGCCAGCAGCGAACAGGGGGCTTATGGCTACACCTTC. Its translation is CASSEQGAYGYTF.

The chain employs TRBV30 and TRBJ2-7, with D hard to call. V was pared by 2 bases and J by 3 bases, with 8 bases between. Germline CDR1 reads GTSNPN; CDR2 reads SVGIG (reference sequence). The CDR3 is 12 residues long. The CDR3 loop reads CAWSPGLYEQYF. In nucleotides, the CDR3 is TGTGCCTGGAGTCCGGGCCTCTACGAGCAGTACTTC.

The V gene is TRBV25-1, the J gene TRBJ2-2; a weak D match, TRBD1 (5 bases). Germline values: CDR1 MGHDK, CDR2 SYGVNS. V was pared by 2 bases and J by 3 bases, with 16 bases between. The CDR3 consists of 17 residues. The CDR3 loop reads CASSEIPRVGYTGELFF. DNA for the CDR3: TGTGCCAGCAGTGAAATCCCCAGGGTCGGTTACACCGGGGAGCTGTTTTTT.

In DNA form, the CDR3 reads TGTGCCAGCAGCTTGAAGGCGAACACTGAAGCTTTCTTT. Amino acid sequence: CASSLKANTEAFF. The chain carries TRBV7-9 and TRBJ1-1; D call uncertain. Trimming removed 3 bases from V and 1 base from J, with 6 bases in between. The CDR3 consists of 13 residues. The germline CDR1 and CDR2 sequences are SEHNR and FQNEAQ (reference sequence).

This clonotype was observed a handful of times. The chain carries TRBV5-1 and TRBJ1-1; no clear D gene. The CDR3 is made up of 14 amino acids. The V and J ends lost 5 bases and 1 base respectively, with 12 bases between them. Looked up from germline, CDR1 is SGHRS and CDR2 is YFSETQ. The DNA of the CDR3 is TGCGCCAGCAGTTTTTGGACGGGGAACACTGAAGCTTTCTTT. Its protein product is CASSFWTGNTEAFF.

CDR3 residues: CAWSRGSSYEQYF. For the CDR3, the DNA is TGTGCCTGGAGTAGGGGCTCCTCCTACGAGCAGTACTTC. This chain connects TRBV30 to TRBJ2-7, with a tentative D call TRBD1 (5 bases). CDR3 size: 13 residues. Trimming took 2 bases from V and 0 from J, leaving 8 bases between them. Germline values: CDR1 GTSNPN, CDR2 SVGIG (reference sequence).

The chain carries TRBV12-3 or TRBV12-4 and TRBJ2-7; D is uncertain. Trimming removed 1 base from V and 2 bases from J, with 9 bases in between. This CDR3 is 14 amino acids long. CDR3 region: CASSLGTETYEQYF. CDR3 sequence (DNA): TGTGCCAGCAGTTTAGGAACAGAAACCTACGAGCAGTACTTC.

The rearrangement links TRBV5-1 to TRBJ1-2; D not resolved. Trimming removed 3 bases at V and 8 bases at J, with 20 bases between. The length of the CDR3 is 15 residues. Germline V gene lookup returns CDR1 SGHRS and CDR2 YFSETQ. The CDR3 spells CASSSTPGQSEGYTF. CDR3 in DNA: TGCGCCAGCAGCTCAACGCCGGGCCAGTCAGAAGGCTACACCTTC.

This chain joins TRBV20-1 and TRBJ2-3; TRBD2 agrees at 10 bases. CDR1 and CDR2 (germline): DFQATT, SNEGSKA (reference sequence). V shed 1 base and J 0 bases; nucleotides not matched to a gene: 16. The CDR3 contains 20 residues. This chain's CDR3 is CSARGSMGSGRARSTDTQYF. The CDR3 DNA reads as TGCAGTGCTAGAGGCTCGATGGGGAGCGGGAGGGCCCGAAGCACAGATACGCAGTATTTT.

In DNA form, the CDR3 reads TGTGCCAGTAGTTTCGTAGGAGGCTACACCTTC. It specifies CASSFVGGYTF. The rearrangement uses TRBV19 and TRBJ1-2; D gene uncertain. CDR3 length equals 11 residues. Trimming left V 5 bases short and J 8 bases short, with 9 bases between. The germline V gene encodes CDR1 LNHDA and CDR2 SQIVND (reference sequence).

This sequence joins TRBV6-5 and TRBJ2-3, with D perhaps TRBD1 or TRBD2 (5 bases each). The CDR3 is 16 residues long. Germline V gives CDR1 MNHEY, CDR2 SVGAGI. Trimming took off 6 bases at V and 5 bases at J, with 21 bases between the two ends. The CDR3, as DNA: TGTGCCAGCAGATCTACTAGTACAGGTCCTGGAGATACGCAGTATTTT. It yields the protein CASRSTSTGPGDTQYF.

The chain recombines TRBV5-6 with TRBJ1-1; D possibly corresponds to TRBD1 (5 bases). CDR3 length: 14 amino acids. Germline V CDR1 and CDR2: SGHDT, YYEEEE. V lost 1 base and J 1 base, leaving 8 bases between the germline ends. The CDR3 coding sequence is TGTGCCAGCAGCTTGTACAGGCCGAACACTGAAGCTTTCTTT. It yields the protein CASSLYRPNTEAFF.

V usage is TRBV7-3 and J usage is TRBJ2-3; D perhaps matches TRBD2 (6 bases). The CDR3 covers 16 residues. The germline V and J ends were trimmed by 5 bases and 2 bases, with 17 bases remaining between them. Germline CDR1 reads SGHTA; CDR2 reads FQGTGA. Here the CDR3 reads CASSPSSGSFTDTQYF. CDR3 coding DNA: TGTGCCAGCAGCCCCTCGAGCGGGTCCTTCACAGATACGCAGTATTTT.